This T cell receptor (beta chain) was recorded in a study of shared clonotypes between healthy human individuals. Turning to the study itself: Ranging from 18 to 49 in age, donors were a couple of women and three men.

This clone came up many times. The material for each subset, its genomic DNA, was split evenly across several immunoSEQ plates. The assay was immunoSEQ multiplex PCR, and TCRdb's table has in-frame clones only and misses some. The repertoire has around 530,000 clones, roughly 72% of them found once; the top ten carry around 12%. The junction had 3 bases not matched to a gene; V was cut back by 5 bases and J by 2 bases. Germline-derived CDR1 and CDR2 are SGHAT and FQNNGV. CDR3 length: 14 amino acids. There were only Caucasian adults among the donors, and all lived in Nashville, Tennessee. The chain carries TRBV11-2 and TRBJ2-7, with TRBD1 matching over 10 bases. The material sequenced was PBMCs. The clonotype comes from a woman in her 40s in good health. Some clones in this sample may be carry-over from other donors' samples. The CDR3 coding sequence is TGTGCCAGCAGCCGGGACAGGGGCGCCTACGAGCAGTACTTC. It translates to CASSRDRGAYEQYF. Based on the CDR3 plus reference TRBV11-2 and TRBJ2-7, the full variable domain is EAGVAQSPRYKIIEKRQSVAFWCNPISGHATLYWYQQILGQGPKLLIQFQNNGVVDDSQLPKDRFSAERLKGVDSTLKIQPAKLEDSAVYLCASSRDRGAYEQYFGPGTRLTVT.